The present entry profiles one T cell receptor (beta chain) with its context. Its antigen is currently unknown. Compared with germline, one end of the junction differs, possibly owing to a read error. Uniform node negativity on CT and PET/CT characterised the cohort, and no patient had undergone prior chemotherapy or radiotherapy or presented other malignancies. Genomic DNA was the source, and TCR beta CDR3 was amplified from it by two-round multiplex PCR. Round-one PCR had primers specific to each TRBV and TRBJ gene. MiXCR, applied by TCRdb to the multiplex PCR reads, yields one record per CDR3 protein. The profile covers about 21,000 distinct CDR3 sequences, with more than 40% appearing a single time and 30% to 35% taken by the ten largest. The sample comes from a study of prognosis after radiotherapy for stage I lung cancer. Findings of the study overall: Patients who had metastases reportedly showed TRBV and TRBJ gene usage that varied from that of patients who did not.

The germline V gene encodes CDR1 MNHNS and CDR2 SASEGT. CDR3 length: 20 residues. The receptor's source is a donor of 50 years or more with non-small cell lung cancer. Sequenced here: PBMCs, sampled before or after stereotactic body radiation therapy (not recorded which). The genes are TRBV6-1 and TRBJ2-2, with 7 bases aligning to TRBD2. The CDR3 here is CASKDRDGRLAGDRTVELFF. The CDR3 DNA is TGTGCCAGCAAAGACCGGGACGGACGACTAGCTGGAGACCGGACCGTGGAGCTGTTTTTT.